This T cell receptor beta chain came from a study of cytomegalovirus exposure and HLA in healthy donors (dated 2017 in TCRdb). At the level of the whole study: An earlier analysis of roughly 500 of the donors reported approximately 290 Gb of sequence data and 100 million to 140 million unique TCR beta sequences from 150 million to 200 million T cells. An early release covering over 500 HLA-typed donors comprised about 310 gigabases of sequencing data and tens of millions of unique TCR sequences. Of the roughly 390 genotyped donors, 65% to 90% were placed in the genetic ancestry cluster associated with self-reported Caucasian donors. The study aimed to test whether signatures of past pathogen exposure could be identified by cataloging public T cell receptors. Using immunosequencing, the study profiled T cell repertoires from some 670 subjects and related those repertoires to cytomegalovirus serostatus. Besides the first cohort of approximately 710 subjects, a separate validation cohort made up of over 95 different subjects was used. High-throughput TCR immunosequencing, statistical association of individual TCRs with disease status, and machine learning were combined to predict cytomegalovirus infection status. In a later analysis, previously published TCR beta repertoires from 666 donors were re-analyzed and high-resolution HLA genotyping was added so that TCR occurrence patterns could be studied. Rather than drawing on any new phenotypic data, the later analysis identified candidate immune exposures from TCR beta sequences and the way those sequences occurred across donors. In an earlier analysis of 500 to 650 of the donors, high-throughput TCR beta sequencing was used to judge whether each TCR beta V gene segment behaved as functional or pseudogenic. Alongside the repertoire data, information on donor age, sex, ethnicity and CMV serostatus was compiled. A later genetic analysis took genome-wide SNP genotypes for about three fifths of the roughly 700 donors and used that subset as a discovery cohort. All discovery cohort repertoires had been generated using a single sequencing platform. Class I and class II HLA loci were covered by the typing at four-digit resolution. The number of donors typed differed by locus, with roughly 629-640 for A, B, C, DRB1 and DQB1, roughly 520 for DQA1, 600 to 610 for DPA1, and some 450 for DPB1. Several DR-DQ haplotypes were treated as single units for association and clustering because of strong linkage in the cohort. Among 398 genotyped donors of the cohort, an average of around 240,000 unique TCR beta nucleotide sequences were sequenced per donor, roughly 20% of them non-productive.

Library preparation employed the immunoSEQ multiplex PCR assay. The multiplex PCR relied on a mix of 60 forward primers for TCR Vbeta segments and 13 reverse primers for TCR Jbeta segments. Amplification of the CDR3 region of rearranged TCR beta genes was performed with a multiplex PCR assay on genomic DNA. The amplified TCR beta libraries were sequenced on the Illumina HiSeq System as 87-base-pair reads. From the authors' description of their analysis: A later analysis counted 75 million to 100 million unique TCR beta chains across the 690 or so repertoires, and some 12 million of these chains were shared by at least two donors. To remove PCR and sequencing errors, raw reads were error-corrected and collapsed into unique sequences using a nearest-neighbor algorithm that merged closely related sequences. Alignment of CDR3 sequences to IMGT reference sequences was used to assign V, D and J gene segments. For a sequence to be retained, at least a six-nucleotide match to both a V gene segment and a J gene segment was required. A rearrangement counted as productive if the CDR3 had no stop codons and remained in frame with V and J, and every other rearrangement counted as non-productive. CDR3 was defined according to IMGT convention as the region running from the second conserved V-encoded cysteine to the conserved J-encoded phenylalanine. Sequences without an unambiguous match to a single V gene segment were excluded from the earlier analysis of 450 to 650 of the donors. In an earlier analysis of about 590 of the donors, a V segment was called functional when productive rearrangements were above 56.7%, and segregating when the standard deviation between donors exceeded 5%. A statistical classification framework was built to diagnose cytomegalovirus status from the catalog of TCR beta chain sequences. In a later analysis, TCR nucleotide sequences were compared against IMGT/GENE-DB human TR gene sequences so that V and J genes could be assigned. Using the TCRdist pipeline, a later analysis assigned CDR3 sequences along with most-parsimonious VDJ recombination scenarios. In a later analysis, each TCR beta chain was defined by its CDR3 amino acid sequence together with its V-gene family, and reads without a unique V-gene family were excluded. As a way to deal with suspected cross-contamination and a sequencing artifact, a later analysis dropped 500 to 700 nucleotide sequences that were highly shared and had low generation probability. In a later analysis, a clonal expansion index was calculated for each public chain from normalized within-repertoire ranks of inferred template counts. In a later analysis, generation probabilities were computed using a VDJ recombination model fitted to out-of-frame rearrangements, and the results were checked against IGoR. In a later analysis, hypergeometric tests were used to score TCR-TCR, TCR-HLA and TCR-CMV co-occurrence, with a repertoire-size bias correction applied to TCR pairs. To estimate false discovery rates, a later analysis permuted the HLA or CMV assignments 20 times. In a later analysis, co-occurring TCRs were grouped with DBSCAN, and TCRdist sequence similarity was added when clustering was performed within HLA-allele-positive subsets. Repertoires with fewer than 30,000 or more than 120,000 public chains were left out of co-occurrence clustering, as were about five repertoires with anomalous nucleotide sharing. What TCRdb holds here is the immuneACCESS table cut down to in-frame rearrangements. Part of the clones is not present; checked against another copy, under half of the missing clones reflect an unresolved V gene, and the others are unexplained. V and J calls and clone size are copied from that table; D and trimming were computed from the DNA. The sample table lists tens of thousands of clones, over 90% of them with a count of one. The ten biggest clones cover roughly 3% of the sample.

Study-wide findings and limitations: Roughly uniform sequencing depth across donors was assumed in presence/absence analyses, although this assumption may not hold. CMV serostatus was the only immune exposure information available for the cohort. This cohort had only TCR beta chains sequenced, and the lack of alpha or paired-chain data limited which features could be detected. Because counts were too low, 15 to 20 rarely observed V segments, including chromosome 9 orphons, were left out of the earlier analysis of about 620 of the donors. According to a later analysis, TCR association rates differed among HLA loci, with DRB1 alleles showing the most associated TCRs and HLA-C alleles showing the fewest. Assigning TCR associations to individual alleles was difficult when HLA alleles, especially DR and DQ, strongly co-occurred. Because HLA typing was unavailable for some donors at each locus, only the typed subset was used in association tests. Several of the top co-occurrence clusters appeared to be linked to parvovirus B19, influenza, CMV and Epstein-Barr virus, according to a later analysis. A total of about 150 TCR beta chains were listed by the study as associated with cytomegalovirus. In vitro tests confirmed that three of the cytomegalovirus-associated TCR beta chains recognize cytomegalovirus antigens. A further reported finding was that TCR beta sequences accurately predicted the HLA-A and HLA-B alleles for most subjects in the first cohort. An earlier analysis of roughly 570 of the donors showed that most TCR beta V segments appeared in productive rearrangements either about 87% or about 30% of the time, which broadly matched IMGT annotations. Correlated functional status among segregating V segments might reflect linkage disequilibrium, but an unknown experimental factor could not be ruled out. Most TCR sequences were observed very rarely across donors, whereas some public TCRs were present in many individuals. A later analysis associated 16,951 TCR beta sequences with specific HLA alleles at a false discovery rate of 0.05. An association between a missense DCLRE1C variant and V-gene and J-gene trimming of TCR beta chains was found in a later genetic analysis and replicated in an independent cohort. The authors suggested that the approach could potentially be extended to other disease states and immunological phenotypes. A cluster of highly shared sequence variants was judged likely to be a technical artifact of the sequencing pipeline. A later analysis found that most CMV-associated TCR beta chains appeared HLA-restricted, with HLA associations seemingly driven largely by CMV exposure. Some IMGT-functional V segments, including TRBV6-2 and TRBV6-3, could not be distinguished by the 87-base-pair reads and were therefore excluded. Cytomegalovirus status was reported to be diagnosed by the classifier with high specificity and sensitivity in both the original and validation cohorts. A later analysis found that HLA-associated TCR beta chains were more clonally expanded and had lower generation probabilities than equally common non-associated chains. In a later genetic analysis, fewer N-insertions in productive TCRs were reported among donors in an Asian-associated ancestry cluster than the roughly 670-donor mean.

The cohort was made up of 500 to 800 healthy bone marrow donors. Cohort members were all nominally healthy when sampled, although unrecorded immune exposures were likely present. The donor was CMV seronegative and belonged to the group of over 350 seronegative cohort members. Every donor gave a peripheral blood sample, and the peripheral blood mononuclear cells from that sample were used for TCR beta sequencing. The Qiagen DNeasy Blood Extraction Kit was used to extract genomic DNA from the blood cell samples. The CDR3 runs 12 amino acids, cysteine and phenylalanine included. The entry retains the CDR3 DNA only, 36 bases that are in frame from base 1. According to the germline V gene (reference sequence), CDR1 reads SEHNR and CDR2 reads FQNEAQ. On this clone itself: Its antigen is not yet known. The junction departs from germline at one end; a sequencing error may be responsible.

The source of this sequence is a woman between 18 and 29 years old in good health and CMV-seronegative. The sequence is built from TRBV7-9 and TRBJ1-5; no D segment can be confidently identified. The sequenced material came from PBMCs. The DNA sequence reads TGTTCCAGCAGCCCAATTCGGCAGCCCCAGCATTTT. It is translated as CSSSPIRQPQHF.